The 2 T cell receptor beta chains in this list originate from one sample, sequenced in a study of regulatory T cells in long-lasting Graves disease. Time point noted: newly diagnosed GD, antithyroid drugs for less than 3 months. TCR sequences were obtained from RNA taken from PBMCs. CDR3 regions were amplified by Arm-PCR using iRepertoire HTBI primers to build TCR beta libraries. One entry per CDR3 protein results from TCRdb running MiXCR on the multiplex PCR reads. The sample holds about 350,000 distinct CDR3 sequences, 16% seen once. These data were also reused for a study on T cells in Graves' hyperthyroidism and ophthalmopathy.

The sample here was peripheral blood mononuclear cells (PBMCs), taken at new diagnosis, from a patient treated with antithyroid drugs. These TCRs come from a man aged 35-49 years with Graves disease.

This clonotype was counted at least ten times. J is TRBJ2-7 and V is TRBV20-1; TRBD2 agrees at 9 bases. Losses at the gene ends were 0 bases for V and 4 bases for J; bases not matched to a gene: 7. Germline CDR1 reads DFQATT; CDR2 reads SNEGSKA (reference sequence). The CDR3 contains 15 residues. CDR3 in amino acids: CSARDRGGGWYEQYF. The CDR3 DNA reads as TGCAGTGCTAGAGATCGCGGGGGGGGGTGGTACGAGCAGTACTTC.

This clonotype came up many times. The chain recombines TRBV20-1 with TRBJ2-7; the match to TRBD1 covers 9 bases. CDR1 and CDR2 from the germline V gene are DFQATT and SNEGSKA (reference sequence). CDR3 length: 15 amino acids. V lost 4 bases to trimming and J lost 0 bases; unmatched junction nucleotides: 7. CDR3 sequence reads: CSATDTGGFSYEQYF. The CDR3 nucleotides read TGCAGTGCTACTGATACAGGGGGCTTCTCCTACGAGCAGTACTTC.